This TCR beta chain was captured by sequencing in a study of blood T cell repertoires in COVID-19 (dated by TCRdb to about 2020). A note on the overall study: Recovered participants in ImmuneRACE Cohort 3 were defined by two consecutive negative NP/OP PCR tests, clearance by a healthcare professional, or resolution of symptoms. Where available, HLA class I and class II types were taken from metadata supplied by the sample provider and were not determined by assay-based typing. Subjects who had been exposed to COVID-19, were actively infected with it, or had recovered from it provided the deeply sampled blood TCRbeta repertoires that made up the dataset. Samples came from the ongoing ImmuneRACE study (first 160 participants) plus 1,254 subjects from 6 global collaborators. The repertoires were made available in a free public database intended to serve as a resource for research on the immune response to SARS-CoV-2. Samples from collaborators originated in the United States, Italy and Spain and spanned both the acute and convalescent phases of COVID-19. The material from the prospective study consisted of cDNA or gDNA derived from T cells, B-cell-depleted T cells, or PBMCs. The sample metadata nearly always contained a de-identified subject ID, COVID-19 status, age in years and sex.

V trim: 6 bases; J trim: 3 bases; unmatched bases: 8. The germline V gene (reference sequence) supplies CDR1 WNHNN and CDR2 SYGVQD. The CDR3 goes from the cysteine to the phenylalanine over 15 residues. Only CDR3 DNA is held: 45 bases, read in frame from base 1. With regard to this clone: There is no known antigen for this receptor. Per-base qualities were not stored, and no clone one base away is much larger.

The immunoSEQ Assay, a bias-controlled multiplex PCR, was used to amplify TCRbeta CDR3 regions from genomic DNA. In the source study's methods: The number of nucleated cells in each sample was estimated from the amplification of reference gene primers within the assay. Sequence reads were collapsed and filtered to measure the absolute abundance of every unique TCRbeta CDR3 rearrangement. For each sample, productive Simpson clonality was calculated as the square root of Simpson's diversity index across productive rearrangements. TCRdb re-hosts the immuneACCESS table, in-frame sequences only. Its copies lack some clones; in the studies checked, an unresolved V gene accounts for under half of them, and the cause for the rest is not known. That table supplies the V and J calls and clone size; D and trimming were determined from the DNA. This sample comprises about 170,000 clones, around 80% of them detected only once. The ten largest clones take up around a fifth of the sample.

Participants in the prospective study were aged about 18 to 90 years, lived in 24 United States geographic areas, and enrolled through a virtual design. In the prospective study, cohorts were assigned on the basis of participant-reported clinical history obtained from a screening survey and a study questionnaire. Mobile phlebotomists in the prospective study collected whole blood, serum and a nasopharyngeal or oropharyngeal swab from every participant. Participants in the prospective study had the option to provide additional blood draws and questionnaires over a roughly two-month period. Before DNA extraction, prospective study blood samples were shipped either frozen or at room temperature. The investigation overall reported the following: Clinical and demographic metadata were provided uncurated, with the amount varying by source and participant.

Here the chain combines TRBV10-1 and TRBJ2-3; 8 junctional bases match TRBD1. The source of this sequence is a woman in her sixties or seventies in a cohort exposed to, infected with or recovered from COVID-19 (not recorded which). Sequencing input: PBMCs or T cells enriched from blood (not recorded which). This receptor carries the CDR3 CASSDGQGSTDTQYF. The bases are TGCGCCAGCAGCGACGGACAGGGATCGACAGATACGCAGTATTTT.